This T cell receptor beta chain was captured by sequencing in a study of cytomegalovirus exposure and HLA in healthy donors. Findings and caveats of the study: V- and J-gene trimming in TCR beta was tied to a missense DCLRE1C variant by an analysis performed later. Reportedly, TCR beta sequences accurately predicted HLA-A and HLA-B alleles in most subjects. Earlier analysis yielded a pattern in which most TCR beta V segments were productive about 87% or about 30% of the time.

Comments on this clone: Antigen specificity is unknown.

This CDR3 is 13 amino acids long. Germline CDR1 reads SGHTA; CDR2 reads FQGNSA. The V and J ends lost 5 bases and 6 bases, in that order; junction bases with no gene match: 5. Those who donated were healthy bone marrow donors. Use of 60 Vbeta and 13 Jbeta primers characterized the PCR. The table came from immunoSEQ multiplex PCR; TCRdb's copy has only in-frame clones and leaves some out. The repertoire holds about 88,000 clones, with 85% to 90% as singletons. The sample taken for sequencing was PBMCs. V is TRBV7-2 and J is TRBJ2-7, with 9 positions matching TRBD1. This receptor was identified in a man between 18 and 29 years old in good health and CMV-seronegative. The CDR3 protein is CASSRDRAAEQYF. DNA for the CDR3: TGTGCCAGCAGCCGGGACAGGGCAGCCGAGCAGTACTTC.